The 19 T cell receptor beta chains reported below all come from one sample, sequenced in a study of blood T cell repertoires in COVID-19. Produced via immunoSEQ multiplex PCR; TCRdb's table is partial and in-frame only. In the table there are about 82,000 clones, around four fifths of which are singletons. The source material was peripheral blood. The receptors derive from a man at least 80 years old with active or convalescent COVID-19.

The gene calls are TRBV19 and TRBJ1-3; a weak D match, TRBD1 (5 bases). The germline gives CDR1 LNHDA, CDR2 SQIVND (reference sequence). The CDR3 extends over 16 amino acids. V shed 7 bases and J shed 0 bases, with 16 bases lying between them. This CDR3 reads CASKGASRSSGNTIYF. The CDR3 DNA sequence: TGTGCCAGTAAAGGGGCAAGTCGGAGCTCTGGAAACACCATATATTTT.

Here the CDR3 reads CASSLRDEQFF. The DNA of the CDR3 is TGTGCCAGCAGTTTGCGGGATGAGCAGTTCTTC. The rearrangement uses TRBV12-3 or TRBV12-4 and TRBJ2-1; D is possibly TRBD2 (5 bases). CDR3 length: 11 amino acids. V lost 3 bases and J 8 bases, leaving 5 bases between the germline ends.

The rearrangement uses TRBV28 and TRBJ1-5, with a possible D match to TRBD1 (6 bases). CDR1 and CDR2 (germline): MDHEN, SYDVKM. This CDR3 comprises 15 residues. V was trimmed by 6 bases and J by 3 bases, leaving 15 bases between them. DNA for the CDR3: TGTGCCAGCAGCCCCCCAGGGGCCCCCAATCAGCCCCAGCATTTT. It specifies CASSPPGAPNQPQHF.

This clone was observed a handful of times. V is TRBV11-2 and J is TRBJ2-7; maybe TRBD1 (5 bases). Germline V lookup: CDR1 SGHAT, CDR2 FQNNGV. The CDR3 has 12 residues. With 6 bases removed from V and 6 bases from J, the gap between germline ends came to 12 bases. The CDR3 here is CASSSQGREQYV. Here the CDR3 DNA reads TGTGCCAGCAGTTCCCAGGGCCGCGAGCAGTACGTC.

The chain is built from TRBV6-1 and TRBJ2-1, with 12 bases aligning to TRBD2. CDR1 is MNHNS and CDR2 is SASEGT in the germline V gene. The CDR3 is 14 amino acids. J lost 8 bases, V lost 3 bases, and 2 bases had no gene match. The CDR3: CASSDGLAGYEQFF. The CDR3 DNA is TGTGCCAGCAGTGATGGACTAGCGGGGTATGAGCAGTTCTTC.

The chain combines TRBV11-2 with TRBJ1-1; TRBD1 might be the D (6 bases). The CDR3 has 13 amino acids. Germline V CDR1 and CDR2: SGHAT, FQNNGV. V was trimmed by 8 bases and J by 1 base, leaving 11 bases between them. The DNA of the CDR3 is TGTGCCAGCGCCAGGGGAGAGAACACTGAAGCTTTCTTT. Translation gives CASARGENTEAFF.

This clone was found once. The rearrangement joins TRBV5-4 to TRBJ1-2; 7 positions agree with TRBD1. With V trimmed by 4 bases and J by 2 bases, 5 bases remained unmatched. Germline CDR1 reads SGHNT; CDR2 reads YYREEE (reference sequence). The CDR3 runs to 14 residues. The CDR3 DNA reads TGTGCCAGCAGCCTGGTGGGACAGAACTATGGCTACACCTTC. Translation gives CASSLVGQNYGYTF.

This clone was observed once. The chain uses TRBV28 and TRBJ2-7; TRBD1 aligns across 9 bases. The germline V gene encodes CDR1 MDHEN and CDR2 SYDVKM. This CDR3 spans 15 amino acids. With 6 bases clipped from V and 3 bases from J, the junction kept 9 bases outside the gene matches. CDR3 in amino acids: CASSRGTTGGYEQYV. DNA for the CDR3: TGTGCCAGCAGCCGGGGGACGACAGGGGGCTACGAGCAGTACGTC.

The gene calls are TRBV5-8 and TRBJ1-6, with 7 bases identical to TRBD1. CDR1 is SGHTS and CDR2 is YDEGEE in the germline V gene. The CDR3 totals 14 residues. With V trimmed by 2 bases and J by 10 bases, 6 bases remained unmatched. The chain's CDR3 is CASSFGQAGSPLHF. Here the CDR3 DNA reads TGTGCCAGCAGCTTTGGACAGGCGGGATCACCCCTCCACTTT.

CDR3 amino acids: CASSEGRGPYGYTF. In DNA, the CDR3 is TGCGCCAGCAGTGAGGGCAGAGGGCCCTATGGCTACACCTTC. The V call is TRBV10-1, the J call TRBJ1-2; no reliable D call. V lost 2 bases, J lost 4 bases, and 11 bases lay in between. The CDR3 extends over 14 amino acids. Germline V gives CDR1 WNHNN, CDR2 SYGVQD (reference sequence).

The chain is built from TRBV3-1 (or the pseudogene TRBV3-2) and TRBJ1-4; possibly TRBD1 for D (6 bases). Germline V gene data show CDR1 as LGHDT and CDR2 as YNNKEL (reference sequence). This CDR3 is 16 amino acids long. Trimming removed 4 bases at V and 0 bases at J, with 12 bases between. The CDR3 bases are TGTGCCAGCAGCCCCCGGACAGCCTCAACTAATGAAAAACTGTTTTTT. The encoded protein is CASSPRTASTNEKLFF.

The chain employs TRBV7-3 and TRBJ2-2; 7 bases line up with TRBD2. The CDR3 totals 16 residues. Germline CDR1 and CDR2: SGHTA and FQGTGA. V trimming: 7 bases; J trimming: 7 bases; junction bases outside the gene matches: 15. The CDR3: CASTPNGREINGELFF. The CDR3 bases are TGTGCCAGCACTCCAAATGGGCGGGAGATAAACGGGGAGCTGTTTTTT.

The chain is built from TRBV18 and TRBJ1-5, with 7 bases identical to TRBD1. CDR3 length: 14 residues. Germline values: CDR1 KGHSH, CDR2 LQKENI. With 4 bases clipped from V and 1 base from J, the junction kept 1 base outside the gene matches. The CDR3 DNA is TGTGCCAGCTCACTGGACAGGAGCAATCAGCCCCAGCATTTT. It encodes CASSLDRSNQPQHF.

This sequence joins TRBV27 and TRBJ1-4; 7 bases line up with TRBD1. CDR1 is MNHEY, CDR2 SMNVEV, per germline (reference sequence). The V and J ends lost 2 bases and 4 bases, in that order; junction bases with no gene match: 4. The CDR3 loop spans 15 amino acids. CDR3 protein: CASSLNRGVNEKLFF. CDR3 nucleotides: TGTGCCAGCAGTTTAAACAGGGGAGTTAATGAAAAACTGTTTTTT.

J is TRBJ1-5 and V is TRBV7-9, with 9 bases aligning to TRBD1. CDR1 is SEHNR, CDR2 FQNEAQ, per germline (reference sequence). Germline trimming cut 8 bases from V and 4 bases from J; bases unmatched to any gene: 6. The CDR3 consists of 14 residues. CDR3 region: CASGVGTGNQPQHF. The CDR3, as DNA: TGTGCCAGCGGGGTCGGGACAGGGAATCAGCCCCAGCATTTT.

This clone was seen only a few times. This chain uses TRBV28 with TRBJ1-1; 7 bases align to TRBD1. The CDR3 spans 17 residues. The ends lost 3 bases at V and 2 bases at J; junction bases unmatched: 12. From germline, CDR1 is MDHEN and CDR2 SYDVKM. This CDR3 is CASSFPRGRTRNTEAFF. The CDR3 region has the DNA TGTGCCAGCAGTTTCCCCAGGGGGAGGACGAGAAACACTGAAGCTTTCTTT.

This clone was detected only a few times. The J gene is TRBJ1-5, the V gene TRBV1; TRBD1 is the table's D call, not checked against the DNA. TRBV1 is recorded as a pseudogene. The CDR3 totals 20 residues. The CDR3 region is CTSSHPRPGTGTYSNQPQHF. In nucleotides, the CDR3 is TGCACCAGCAGCCACCCCCGCCCCGGGACAGGTACCTATAGCAATCAGCCCCAGCATTTT.

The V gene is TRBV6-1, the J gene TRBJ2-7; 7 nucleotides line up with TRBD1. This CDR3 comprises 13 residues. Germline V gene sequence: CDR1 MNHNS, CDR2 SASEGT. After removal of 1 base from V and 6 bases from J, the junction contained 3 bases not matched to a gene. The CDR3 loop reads CASSEVSGGEQYV. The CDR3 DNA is TGTGCCAGCAGTGAAGTGTCAGGGGGCGAGCAGTACGTC.

CDR3 in amino acids: CASSQPGQSYNEQFF. The CDR3, as DNA: TGTGCCAGCAGTCAGCCGGGACAGTCCTACAATGAGCAGTTCTTC. The rearrangement links TRBV6-5 to TRBJ2-1, with TRBD1 matching 7 bases. The V segment lost 5 bases and the J segment 1 base; nucleotides outside the gene matches: 5. The CDR3 contains 15 residues. Germline-derived CDR1 and CDR2 are MNHEY and SVGAGI.